This TCR beta chain was captured by sequencing in a study of human T cells and chemical hapten exposure. Study overall: The study traced per-sample TCR yield variation mainly to small differences in pooled library volumes. Study results and caveats: There was no change with DPC sensitization in TCRs above 1 in 1000 frequency.

The authors' total RNA extraction used unfractionated whole blood. Individual cDNA molecules (in the library) carried attached unique molecular identifiers. Study processing details: Individual samples carried between about 23,224 and 700,000 TCRs, with 85,000 to 100,000 as the median. TCRdb itself ran the 5' RACE reads through MiXCR, one entry per CDR3 protein. The authors' filters were not applied to this entry. Among about 80,000 distinct CDR3 sequences listed, about 7.7% were seen once. V trimming: 4 bases; J trimming: 6 bases; junction bases outside the gene matches: 10. The CDR3 has 16 amino acids. This clonotype appeared a few times. Its specificity is unknown.

The clonotype originates from a male donor in good health. The V and J genes are TRBV12-3 or TRBV12-4 and TRBJ2-3, with 10 bases that match TRBD2. In DNA, the CDR3 is TGTGCCAGCAGTTCCCAGCGGGGGGGAACGGGGGATACGCAGTATTTT. Translating gives CASSSQRGGTGDTQYF.